Below, 26 T cell receptor beta chains from the same sample are listed, as sequenced in a study of blood T cell repertoires in COVID-19. TCRdb's copy holds only in-frame clones and misses some; the assay was immunoSEQ multiplex PCR. The sample lists roughly 260,000 clones; around 90% were seen once. Sequencing was carried out using PBMCs or T cells enriched from blood (not recorded which). The receptors were gathered from a woman aged 25-40 years with acute COVID-19.

A few counts support this clone. The V gene is TRBV19, the J gene TRBJ1-4; D may be TRBD1 (5 bases). The germline V and J ends were trimmed by 6 bases and 6 bases, with 20 bases remaining between them. In germline, CDR1 is LNHDA, CDR2 SQIVND (reference sequence). The CDR3 has 16 amino acids. The CDR3 protein is CASSFVVQASHEKLFF. The DNA of the CDR3 is TGTGCCAGTAGCTTCGTGGTACAGGCTTCTCATGAAAAACTGTTTTTT.

This chain uses TRBV9 with TRBJ2-2; tentatively, D is TRBD2 (7 bases). This CDR3 contains 15 residues. The V gene lost 4 bases and the J gene lost 3 bases, with 13 bases spanning the gap. The germline gives CDR1 SGDLS, CDR2 YYNGEE. The CDR3 here is CASSPGGGDTGELFF. The CDR3 region has the DNA TGTGCCAGCAGCCCCGGAGGGGGGGACACCGGGGAGCTGTTTTTT.

The chain couples TRBV5-4 to TRBJ1-2, with 9 bases aligning to TRBD1. Trimming took 4 bases from V and 8 from J; bases not matched to a gene: 12. The CDR3 spans 15 residues. Germline values: CDR1 SGHNT, CDR2 YYREEE (reference sequence). The CDR3 loop reads CASSPGQGRSWGYTF. The CDR3 coding sequence is TGTGCCAGCAGCCCAGGACAGGGGAGGTCGTGGGGCTACACCTTC.

V is TRBV5-1 and J is TRBJ1-3, with a weak D call TRBD1 (5 bases). Germline lookup yields CDR1 SGHRS and CDR2 YFSETQ. V was shortened by 0 bases and J by 0 bases, with 7 bases between the two germline ends. The CDR3 consists of 15 residues. CDR3 nucleotides: TGCGCCAGCAGCTTGGGACAGAGCTCTGGAAACACCATATATTTT. Translation: CASSLGQSSGNTIYF. Full variable domain (remainder filled in from reference TRBV5-1 and TRBJ1-3): KAGVTQTPRYLIKTRGQQVTLSCSPISGHRSVSWYQQTPGQGLQFLFEYFSETQRNKGNFPGRFSGRQFSNSRSEMNVSTLELGDSALYLCASSLGQSSGNTIYFGEGSWLTVV.

The genes are TRBV5-5 and TRBJ2-7; TRBD1 matches at 7 bases. The V and J ends lost 1 base and 4 bases, in that order; junction bases with no gene match: 5. Looked up from germline, CDR1 is SGHKS and CDR2 is YYEKEE (reference sequence). The CDR3 loop spans 14 amino acids. This CDR3 is CASSLRGQVYEQYF. CDR3 in DNA: TGTGCCAGCAGCTTGAGAGGACAGGTGTACGAGCAGTACTTC.

J is TRBJ1-1 and V is TRBV2, with 8 bases matching TRBD1. CDR1 is SNHLY and CDR2 is FYNNEI in the germline V gene. The CDR3 covers 14 residues. Germline trimming cut 6 bases from V and 3 bases from J; bases unmatched to any gene: 6. CDR3 in DNA: TGTGCCAGCAGCGCAGACAGGGGCTACACTGAAGCTTTCTTT. Amino acid sequence: CASSADRGYTEAFF.

The chain carries TRBV29-1 and TRBJ1-2; a weak D match, TRBD1 (6 bases). Trimming removed 3 bases from V and 1 base from J, with 15 bases in between. This CDR3 comprises 15 residues. Germline lookup yields CDR1 SQVTM and CDR2 ANQGSEA. The CDR3 sequence: CSVDVRGPFNYGYTF. CDR3 coding DNA: TGCAGCGTTGACGTCAGGGGTCCTTTTAACTATGGCTACACCTTC.

The rearrangement links TRBV5-1 to TRBJ1-4, with 8 bases matching TRBD1. Germline trimming cut 4 bases from V and 7 bases from J; bases unmatched to any gene: 6. CDR3 size: 14 residues. Germline CDR1 reads SGHRS; CDR2 reads YFSETQ. The chain's CDR3 is CASSQTGAGEKLFF. The CDR3 nucleotides are TGCGCCAGCAGCCAGACAGGGGCTGGTGAAAAACTGTTTTTT.

The chain is built from TRBV29-1 and TRBJ2-5, with 7 bases matching TRBD1. Losses at the gene ends were 4 bases for V and 2 bases for J; bases not matched to a gene: 1. CDR3 length: 12 residues. CDR1 is SQVTM and CDR2 is ANQGSEA in the germline V gene. CDR3 sequence: CSVGGQQETQYF. In nucleotides, the CDR3 is TGCAGCGTTGGGGGACAGCAAGAGACCCAGTACTTC.

The chain recombines TRBV6-2 or TRBV6-3 with TRBJ2-5; weak D call: TRBD1 (6 bases). Germline lookup yields CDR1 MNHEY and CDR2 SVGEGT. The CDR3 extends over 13 amino acids. The V end was cut by 2 bases, the J end by 3 bases, with 7 bases between. In DNA form, the CDR3 reads TGTGCCAGCAGTTACGGGACAAAAGAGACCCAGTACTTC. Translation: CASSYGTKETQYF.

This chain uses TRBV28 with TRBJ1-5, with 7 bases matching TRBD1. The CDR3 has 13 amino acids. CDR1 is MDHEN, CDR2 SYDVKM, per germline. The ends lost 5 bases at V and 8 bases at J; junction bases unmatched: 6. In DNA form, the CDR3 reads TGTGCCAGCAGTCTCCCGGGACAGAAGCCCCAGCATTTT. Translated, it gives CASSLPGQKPQHF.

The chain uses TRBV7-2 and TRBJ2-4; TRBD1 aligns across 8 bases. The CDR3 extends over 13 amino acids. Germline V CDR1 and CDR2: SGHTA, FQGNSA. Trimming removed 5 bases from V and 6 bases from J; junction bases left unmatched: 3. CDR3 bases: TGTGCCAGCAGCACAGGGACAGGAAACATTCAGTACTTC. Amino acid sequence: CASSTGTGNIQYF.

The chain combines TRBV11-2 with TRBJ1-5, with a weak D call TRBD1 (5 bases). The CDR3 is made up of 13 amino acids. Trimming removed 0 bases from V and 7 bases from J, with 7 bases in between. The germline CDR1 and CDR2 sequences are SGHAT and FQNNGV. CDR3 nucleotides: TGTGCCAGCAGCTTAGAGGGACTACAGCCCCAGCATTTT. It specifies CASSLEGLQPQHF. Full variable domain (rest looked up from reference TRBV11-2 and TRBJ1-5): EAGVAQSPRYKIIEKRQSVAFWCNPISGHATLYWYQQILGQGPKLLIQFQNNGVVDDSQLPKDRFSAERLKGVDSTLKIQPAKLEDSAVYLCASSLEGLQPQHFGDGTRLSIL.

The V and J genes are TRBV6-5 and TRBJ2-1; D perhaps matches TRBD1 (5 bases). Germline CDR1 and CDR2: MNHEY and SVGAGI. This CDR3 contains 13 residues. V dropped 4 bases and J dropped 3 bases, with 7 bases sitting between them. The CDR3 DNA sequence: TGTGCCAGCAGTTCGCAGGGCTACAATGAGCAGTTCTTC. This translates into CASSSQGYNEQFF.

The sample holds one count of this clone. This rearrangement joins TRBV10-2 to TRBJ1-2; 8 nucleotides match TRBD1. The CDR3 length is 16 residues. After removal of 0 bases from V and 5 bases from J, the junction contained 8 bases not matched to a gene. Germline V lookup: CDR1 WSHSY, CDR2 SAAADI. The CDR3 nucleotides are TGCGCCAGCAGTGAGTCGAAGTCAGGGGGCGCGTATGGCTACACCTTC. Translation gives CASSESKSGGAYGYTF.

The chain has TRBV29-1 and TRBJ2-7; TRBD2 might be the D (5 bases). From germline, CDR1 is SQVTM and CDR2 ANQGSEA. This CDR3 contains 14 residues. The V end lost 4 bases, the J end lost 3 bases, and 16 bases lay between the germline ends. The CDR3 loop reads CSVVLGRGGYEQYF. CDR3 sequence (DNA): TGCAGCGTTGTGTTAGGGAGAGGTGGCTACGAGCAGTACTTC.

V is TRBV7-3 and J is TRBJ1-1, with TRBD1 as a possible D gene (5 bases). This CDR3 spans 14 amino acids. V lost 8 bases and J lost 7, with 20 bases in between. Germline V CDR1 and CDR2: SGHTA, FQGTGA. The CDR3 bases are TGTGCCAGCGGTAAGGGTGGGGCGGATGATGAAGCTTTCTTT. Protein product: CASGKGGADDEAFF.

This chain uses TRBV27 with TRBJ1-4; the D gene is possibly TRBD1 (5 bases). Per germline, CDR1 MNHEY and CDR2 SMNVEV (reference sequence). V was trimmed by 1 base and J by 5 bases, leaving 11 bases between them. The CDR3 is 15 residues long. The CDR3 sequence is CASSLLRQRNEKLFF. For the CDR3, the DNA is TGTGCCAGCAGTTTATTGAGACAGAGAAATGAAAAACTGTTTTTT.

The chain has TRBV6-5 and TRBJ2-3, with 8 positions matching TRBD2. The CDR3 runs 13 residues. J was trimmed by 4 bases and V by 8 bases; bases with no gene match: 5. Germline loops: CDR1 MNHEY, CDR2 SVGAGI. Here the CDR3 DNA reads TGTGCCAGCGGGACTAGTAGCGCAGATACGCAGTATTTT. It is translated as CASGTSSADTQYF.

The chain joins TRBV4-3 to TRBJ2-2, with D possibly TRBD1 on 5 matching bases. Trimming took off 1 base at V and 3 bases at J, with 6 bases between the two ends. Germline CDR1 reads LGHNA; CDR2 reads YSLEER. The CDR3 totals 14 residues. DNA of the CDR3: TGCGCCAGCAGCCAAGGGGGCTACACCGGGGAGCTGTTTTTT. Amino acids: CASSQGGYTGELFF.

The rearrangement uses TRBV11-2 and TRBJ2-1; 9 bases match TRBD2. The CDR3 has 15 residues. Unmatched junction bases numbered 4, after V lost 1 base and J lost 6 bases. Germline CDR1 is SGHAT and CDR2 is FQNNGV. For the CDR3, the DNA is TGTGCCAGCAGCTTAGCGGCGGGGGGGAGCAATGAGCAGTTCTTC. As protein: CASSLAAGGSNEQFF. The whole variable domain, filled in from reference TRBV11-2 and TRBJ2-1, reads EAGVAQSPRYKIIEKRQSVAFWCNPISGHATLYWYQQILGQGPKLLIQFQNNGVVDDSQLPKDRFSAERLKGVDSTLKIQPAKLEDSAVYLCASSLAAGGSNEQFFGPGTRLTVL.

The rearrangement links TRBV5-4 to TRBJ2-5; TRBD1 agrees at 7 bases. The CDR3 runs 14 residues. In germline, CDR1 is SGHNT, CDR2 YYREEE (reference sequence). J was trimmed by 2 bases and V by 2 bases; bases with no gene match: 3. In DNA form, the CDR3 reads TGTGCCAGCAGCTTAATGACAGGGCAAGAGACCCAGTACTTC. Translating gives CASSLMTGQETQYF.

The chain joins TRBV28 to TRBJ2-7, with 7 bases identical to TRBD1. The length of the CDR3 is 17 residues. The germline V gene encodes CDR1 MDHEN and CDR2 SYDVKM. The V and J ends lost 8 bases and 4 bases, in that order; junction bases with no gene match: 20. CDR3 DNA sequence: TGTGCCAGCCTCGGCCAAGGACAGGCCGGAACAAGATACGAGCAGTACTTC. It translates to CASLGQGQAGTRYEQYF.

The V and J genes are TRBV29-1 and TRBJ2-1; D not resolved. There are 13 residues in the CDR3. Germline loops: CDR1 SQVTM, CDR2 ANQGSEA. V gave up 6 bases and J gave up 0 bases, with 9 bases separating them. The CDR3 region is CSVRVFSYNEQFF. The CDR3 DNA reads TGCAGCGTCCGGGTATTCTCCTACAATGAGCAGTTCTTC.

The J gene is TRBJ2-2, the V gene TRBV19, with D possibly TRBD1 on 5 matching bases. CDR3 length: 13 amino acids. V was cut by 7 bases and J by 4 bases, with 10 bases left in between. CDR1 is LNHDA and CDR2 is SQIVND in the germline V gene (reference sequence). CDR3 in amino acids: CASTDTSTGELFF. The CDR3 DNA follows: TGTGCCAGTACGGACACTTCCACCGGGGAGCTGTTTTTT. The variable domain in full, completed from reference TRBV19 and TRBJ2-2, reads DGGITQSPKYLFRKEGQNVTLSCEQNLNHDAMYWYRQDPGQGLRLIYYSQIVNDFQKGDIAEGYSVSREKKESFPLTVTSAQKNPTAFYLCASTDTSTGELFFGEGSRLTVL.

This clone has just a few counts. The CDR3 spells CASSPLRLAGEETQYF. The CDR3 coding sequence is TGCGCCAGCAGCCCGCTTAGGCTAGCGGGGGAAGAGACCCAGTACTTC. The chain joins TRBV4-1 to TRBJ2-5; 10 bases are shared with TRBD2. The germline V gene encodes CDR1 MGHRA and CDR2 YSYEKL. There are 16 residues in the CDR3. V was clipped by 4 bases and J by 3 bases; unmatched bases: 8.